Below are 19 T cell receptor beta chains sequenced from a single sample in a study of blood T cells in healthy people across ages. A second PCR, run for about 7 to 11 cycles, used a sample-barcoded 5' primer plus a J-beta primer mix. TCRdb re-derived calls from the 5' RACE reads in MiXCR, one entry per CDR3 protein. The sample contains approximately 1.5 million distinct CDR3 sequences, approximately 43% of which appear only once. What was sequenced was blood. The source of these receptors is a woman between 18 and 29 years old in good health.

There are a few counts of this clonotype. This sequence joins TRBV6-5 and TRBJ2-5, with D perhaps matching TRBD2 (5 bases). Germline lookup yields CDR1 MNHEY and CDR2 SVGAGI. With 5 bases removed from V and 11 bases from J, the gap between germline ends came to 24 bases. The CDR3 runs to 15 residues. The CDR3: CASSLNNLAYNEQYF. CDR3 bases: TGTGCCAGCAGTCTCAACAACCTAGCCTACAATGAGCAGTACTTC.

The chain couples TRBV7-9 to TRBJ1-1, with D possibly matching TRBD1 (6 bases). This CDR3 spans 16 amino acids. V lost 5 bases, J lost 2 bases, and 18 bases lay in between. The germline V gene has CDR1 SEHNR and CDR2 FQNEAQ (reference sequence). The CDR3: CASSPLGVQGNTEAFF. CDR3 sequence (DNA): TGTGCCAGCAGCCCTCTGGGGGTACAGGGCAACACTGAAGCTTTCTTT.

This clonotype was observed a handful of times. J is TRBJ1-6 and V is TRBV7-9, with TRBD1 matching over 7 bases. Germline CDR1 reads SEHNR; CDR2 reads FQNEAQ (reference sequence). This CDR3 is 16 amino acids long. Trimming removed 5 bases from V and 8 bases from J; junction bases left unmatched: 12. The CDR3 is CASSPTWDSSYSPLHF. For the CDR3, the DNA is TGTGCCAGCAGCCCAACCTGGGACAGCTCCTATTCACCCCTCCACTTT. Complete variable domain (other parts from reference TRBV7-9 and TRBJ1-6): DTGVSQNPRHKITKRGQNVTFRCDPISEHNRLYWYRQTLGQGPEFLTYFQNEAQLEKSRLLSDRFSAERPKGSFSTLEIQRTEQGDSAMYLCASSPTWDSSYSPLHFGNGTRLTVT.

The chain couples TRBV4-1 to TRBJ2-5, with D perhaps matching TRBD1 (5 bases). Germline CDR1 MGHRA, CDR2 YSYEKL. V lost 7 bases and J lost 0, with 6 bases in between. This CDR3 is 12 amino acids long. The CDR3 loop is CASTDNQETQYF. In DNA form, the CDR3 reads TGCGCCAGCACGGACAACCAAGAGACCCAGTACTTC.

This clonotype was counted a few times. The V gene is TRBV6-5, the J gene TRBJ2-1, with D unresolved. From germline, CDR1 is MNHEY and CDR2 SVGAGI. CDR3 size: 12 residues. The V gene lost 6 bases and the J gene lost 7 bases, with 10 bases spanning the gap. CDR3 coding DNA: TGTGCCAGCAGCCCCGTCTCGAATGAGCAGTTCTTC. Translated: CASSPVSNEQFF.

There are a few counts of this clonotype. The genes are TRBV5-1 and TRBJ1-3, with 7 bases identical to TRBD1. The CDR3 extends over 15 amino acids. Germline CDR1 SGHRS, CDR2 YFSETQ. The J segment lost 2 bases and the V segment lost 4 bases, leaving 6 bases of the junction unmatched. DNA of the CDR3: TGCGCCAGCAGCCCCGGGACAGTAACTGGAAACACCATATATTTT. This sequence encodes CASSPGTVTGNTIYF.

For the CDR3, the DNA is TGTGCCAGCAGCCCCCGGACAGGCCGTAGCTATGGCTACACCTTC. This encodes CASSPRTGRSYGYTF. V is TRBV6-2 or TRBV6-3 and J is TRBJ1-2; 7 positions agree with TRBD1. CDR1 is MNHEY, CDR2 SVGEGT, per germline. The junction had 11 bases not matched to a gene; V was cut back by 6 bases and J by 4 bases. This CDR3 spans 15 amino acids.

CDR3 loop: CATSREGGDTDTQYF. CDR3 DNA sequence: TGTGCCACCAGCAGAGAGGGCGGGGACACAGATACGCAGTATTTT. The chain couples TRBV15 to TRBJ2-3, with TRBD2 as a possible D gene (6 bases). Germline loops: CDR1 LNHNV, CDR2 YYDKDF (reference sequence). The CDR3 has 15 residues. V was cut by 0 bases and J by 2 bases, with 9 bases left in between.

The chain carries TRBV28 and TRBJ1-1; tentatively, D is TRBD1 (5 bases). CDR3 length equals 13 residues. The V end lost 6 bases, the J end lost 3 bases, and 11 bases lay between the germline ends. Germline V gene data show CDR1 as MDHEN and CDR2 as SYDVKM. In nucleotides, the CDR3 is TGTGCCAGCAGATCGGGCAGGGACACTGAAGCTTTCTTT. It translates to CASRSGRDTEAFF.

This sequence joins TRBV7-9 and TRBJ1-2, with D possibly matching TRBD1 (5 bases). Trimming stripped 1 base from V and 8 bases from J, with 17 bases between. CDR1 SEHNR and CDR2 FQNEAQ come from the germline V gene (reference sequence). This CDR3 comprises 15 residues. The CDR3 region is CASSLGDQAPGGYTF. CDR3 DNA sequence: TGTGCCAGCAGCTTAGGGGACCAGGCTCCTGGAGGCTACACCTTC.

The chain joins TRBV3-1 to TRBJ1-1; the D gene is possibly TRBD1 (5 bases). Trimming took 0 bases from V and 5 from J, leaving 13 bases between them. This CDR3 spans 15 amino acids. Germline V lookup: CDR1 LGHDT, CDR2 YNNKEL (reference sequence). The DNA of the CDR3 is TGTGCCAGCAGCCAAGATAACGGGGGTTGGACTGAAGCTTTCTTT. It specifies CASSQDNGGWTEAFF.

CDR3 sequence: CASSPWQTGVYEQYF. The CDR3 nucleotides are TGTGCCAGCAGTCCCTGGCAGACAGGAGTCTACGAGCAGTACTTC. V and J are TRBV12-3 or TRBV12-4 and TRBJ2-1, with D tentatively TRBD1 (6 bases). TRBJ2-7 matches the DNA end more closely, so the J call is doubtful. The length of the CDR3 is 15 residues.

A few counts support this clonotype. The V gene is TRBV12-3 or TRBV12-4, the J gene TRBJ2-7, with D perhaps TRBD1 (5 bases). V lost 3 bases to trimming and J lost 4 bases, with 16 bases between them. There are 15 residues in the CDR3. The CDR3 nucleotides are TGTGCCAGCAGTTTCCCCTCTCAGGGATTTTACGAGCAGTACTTC. Protein product: CASSFPSQGFYEQYF.

This sequence joins TRBV29-1 and TRBJ2-1; 11 bases are a match to TRBD2. The germline V gene has CDR1 SQVTM and CDR2 ANQGSEA. After removal of 7 bases from V and 8 bases from J, the junction contained 10 bases not matched to a gene. CDR3 length: 14 amino acids. CDR3 region: CSAIAGGPGDEQFF. The CDR3 DNA follows: TGCAGCGCAATAGCGGGAGGGCCTGGAGATGAGCAGTTCTTC.

The rearrangement uses TRBV15 and TRBJ2-1; D is perhaps TRBD1 (6 bases). The germline gives CDR1 LNHNV, CDR2 YYDKDF (reference sequence). This CDR3 contains 13 residues. V was pared by 0 bases and J by 6 bases, with 6 bases between. DNA for the CDR3: TGTGCCACCAGCAGAGACAGGGGCAATGAGCAGTTCTTC. It yields the protein CATSRDRGNEQFF.

The gene calls are TRBV4-3 and TRBJ1-3; no reliable D call. V lost 1 base and J lost 2, with 6 bases in between. CDR1 and CDR2 (germline): LGHNA, YSLEER. The length of the CDR3 is 14 residues. The CDR3 spells CASSQAFTGNTIYF. Written as DNA, the CDR3 is TGCGCCAGCAGCCAAGCTTTTACTGGAAACACCATATATTTT.

This clonotype was counted only a few times. The rearrangement joins TRBV6-6 to TRBJ1-4; a weak D match, TRBD1 (6 bases). The CDR3 has 14 residues. V lost 2 bases and J lost 6, with 10 bases in between. Germline loops: CDR1 MNHNY, CDR2 SVGAGI (reference sequence). CDR3: CASSYGGLDEKLFF. The CDR3 bases are TGTGCCAGCAGTTACGGGGGGCTAGATGAAAAACTGTTTTTT.

CDR3 nucleotide sequence: TGTGCCAGCAGTTCGGCAACATGGGCTAGTCCCCCAGATACGCAGTATTTT. Translation: CASSSATWASPPDTQYF. The chain is built from TRBV12-3 or TRBV12-4 and TRBJ2-3; D gene uncertain. The V end lost 4 bases, the J end lost 4 bases, and 21 bases lay between the germline ends. This CDR3 has 17 residues.

V is TRBV12-3 or TRBV12-4 and J is TRBJ2-7; possibly TRBD1 for D (6 bases). With 7 bases removed from V and 3 bases from J, the gap between germline ends came to 13 bases. The CDR3 has 13 residues. The CDR3 protein is CASNRDTLYEQYF. In DNA form, the CDR3 reads TGTGCCAGCAACCGGGACACCCTCTACGAGCAGTACTTC.